These T cell receptor beta chains were read from a single sample in a study of blood T cell repertoires in COVID-19. Profiling relied on immunoSEQ multiplex PCR, and the TCRdb table lists in-frame clones only, not all of them. The table has more than 110,000 clones, about 89% seen once; the top ten hold around 2.9%. Specimen: peripheral blood. These receptors were collected from a man between 60 and 70 years old with active or convalescent COVID-19. Both conserved end residues are part of each CDR3. The order of the fields is V gene, J gene, clone size, D gene, CDR3 length, CDR3 protein, CDR3 DNA. D genes are given only for firm matches. Rows may omit the clone size; those that give it use once, few, many or a size class.

TRBV13	TRBJ1-6	NA	NA	12	CASSLGATPLHF	TGTGCCAGCAGCTTAGGTGCTACACCCCTCCACTTT
TRBV6-2/TRBV6-3	TRBJ2-3	NA	TRBD2	15	CASSYSAGLVDTQYF	TGTGCCAGCAGTTACTCAGCGGGGTTAGTGGATACGCAGTATTTT
TRBV7-8	TRBJ2-1	NA	TRBD2	15	CASSPLAGSYNEQFF	TGTGCCAGCAGCCCCTTAGCGGGGTCCTACAATGAGCAGTTCTTC
TRBV4-3	TRBJ1-5	NA	NA	16	CASSQDRGTTYQPQHF	TGCGCCAGCAGCCAAGATAGAGGGACAACCTATCAGCCCCAGCATTTT
TRBV4-1	TRBJ2-5	NA	TRBD2	15	CASSQGLAEKETQYF	TGCGCCAGCAGCCAAGGACTAGCGGAAAAAGAGACCCAGTACTTC
TRBV19	TRBJ1-5	few	TRBD1	14	CASSNTGGAQPQHF	TGTGCCAGTAGCAATACAGGGGGCGCTCAGCCCCAGCATTTT
TRBV24-1	TRBJ2-5	NA	TRBD1	17	CATSDPRPGQGQETQYF	TGTGCCACCAGTGACCCCCGGCCGGGACAGGGCCAAGAGACCCAGTACTTC
TRBV15	TRBJ2-7	NA	NA	15	CATSREVESSYEQYF	TGTGCCACCAGCAGAGAGGTGGAGAGCTCCTACGAGCAGTACTTC
TRBV18	TRBJ1-1	NA	TRBD1	15	CASSPGQGGNTEAFF	TGTGCCAGCTCACCAGGACAGGGAGGGAACACTGAAGCTTTCTTT
TRBV6-5	TRBJ1-5	NA	TRBD1	13	CASSYDREGPQHF	TGTGCCAGCAGTTACGACAGGGAAGGGCCCCAGCATTTT
TRBV5-1	TRBJ2-1	NA	TRBD2	12	CASSPPGGEQFF	TGCGCCAGCAGCCCCCCGGGGGGTGAGCAGTTCTTC
TRBV27	TRBJ1-2	NA	NA	14	CASRMMGGGGGYTF	TGTGCCAGCCGTATGATGGGAGGGGGTGGTGGCTACACCTTC
TRBV4-2	TRBJ1-5	once	NA	14	CASSQGQTDQPQHF	TGTGCCAGCAGCCAGGGGCAAACGGATCAGCCCCAGCATTTT
TRBV5-1	TRBJ1-3	NA	NA	14	CASSPDRAGNTIYF	TGCGCCAGCAGCCCGGACAGAGCTGGAAACACCATATATTTT
TRBV19	TRBJ1-6	NA	TRBD1	18	CASSTLIGTGTIRSPLHF	TGTGCCAGTAGTACCCTTATCGGGACAGGGACGATAAGATCACCCCTCCACTTT
TRBV5-1	TRBJ1-1	NA	TRBD1	15	CASSTTTGVNTEAFF	TGCGCCAGCAGCACAACGACAGGGGTGAACACTGAAGCTTTCTTT
TRBV4-3	TRBJ1-1	NA	TRBD1	13	CASSPSLDRGLFF	TGCGCCAGCAGCCCGAGCCTCGACAGGGGTCTTTTCTTT
TRBV6-6	TRBJ2-3	NA	NA	14	CASRPRRSTDTQYF	TGTGCCAGCAGACCACGTAGAAGCACAGATACGCAGTATTTT
TRBV5-4	TRBJ1-1	once	NA	13	CASSTSMNTEAFF	TGTGCCAGCAGCACTTCAATGAACACTGAAGCTTTCTTT
TRBV19	TRBJ2-5	NA	NA	14	CASSIPGGRETQYF	TGTGCCAGTAGTATTCCGGGGGGCAGGGAGACCCAGTACTTC
TRBV2	TRBJ1-5	once	NA	16	CASSEGRGYSNQPQHF	TGTGCCAGCAGTGAGGGCAGGGGCTATAGCAATCAGCCCCAGCATTTT
TRBV6-1	TRBJ1-6	NA	NA	13	CASSEGSSSPLHF	TGTGCCAGCAGTGAGGGTTCTAGTTCACCCCTCCACTTT
TRBV13	TRBJ1-2	NA	NA	14	CASTEGHHPGGYTF	TGTGCCAGCACCGAGGGACACCACCCCGGGGGCTACACCTTC
TRBV28	TRBJ2-7	NA	NA	14	CAYKPGGQGYEQYF	TGTGCCTACAAGCCGGGGGGACAAGGCTACGAGCAGTACTTC
TRBV6-4	TRBJ2-7	NA	NA	15	CASSAGTGDSYEQYF	TGTGCCAGCAGTGCCGGGACGGGGGACTCCTACGAGCAGTACTTC
TRBV28	TRBJ2-1	NA	TRBD2	16	CASSSSSAGLLNEQFF	TGTGCCAGCAGTTCAAGCTCAGCGGGACTACTTAATGAGCAGTTCTTC
TRBV4-3	TRBJ2-3	NA	NA	14	CASSQVGVADTQYF	TGCGCCAGCAGCCAAGTGGGAGTTGCAGATACGCAGTATTTT
TRBV28	TRBJ1-3	NA	NA	17	CASRYTGTTSSGNTIYF	TGTGCCAGCAGATACACCGGGACGACTAGCTCTGGAAACACCATATATTTT
TRBV30	TRBJ1-5	NA	TRBD1	16	CAWSEGQAFYNQPQHF	TGTGCCTGGAGCGAGGGACAGGCCTTTTACAATCAGCCCCAGCATTTT
TRBV28	TRBJ2-3	NA	TRBD2	13	CASCGGSTDTQYF	TGTGCCAGCTGCGGGGGGTCCACAGATACGCAGTATTTT
TRBV5-1	TRBJ2-2	NA	TRBD2	15	CASSPTSLTTGELFF	TGCGCCAGCAGCCCGACTAGCCTCACCACCGGGGAGCTGTTTTTT
TRBV27	TRBJ2-7	NA	TRBD2	13	CASSLGGNYEQYF	TGTGCCAGCAGTTTGGGAGGGAACTACGAGCAGTACTTC
TRBV7-8	TRBJ2-5	NA	TRBD2	17	CASSLALTSGRKETQYF	TGTGCCAGCAGCTTAGCTTTGACTAGCGGGAGGAAAGAGACCCAGTACTTC
TRBV11-2	TRBJ1-5	NA	NA	15	CASSLTPQGLGPQHF	TGTGCCAGCAGCTTAACCCCCCAGGGCCTAGGGCCCCAGCATTTT
TRBV5-1	TRBJ2-3	NA	TRBD2	15	CASSDNAGGQDTQYF	TGCGCCAGCAGCGATAATGCGGGGGGGCAAGATACGCAGTATTTT
TRBV2	TRBJ2-7	NA	NA	13	CASRMGRGNEQYF	TGTGCCAGCAGGATGGGCCGAGGGAACGAGCAGTACTTC
TRBV7-9	TRBJ1-5	NA	NA	13	CASSPSGNQPQHF	TGTGCCAGCAGCCCTTCGGGGAATCAGCCCCAGCATTTT
TRBV6-6	TRBJ2-1	NA	TRBD2	15	CASSGLAGAYNEQFF	TGTGCCAGCAGCGGACTAGCGGGAGCCTACAATGAGCAGTTCTTC
TRBV29-1	TRBJ2-7	NA	NA	12	CSSSVGGNEQYF	TGCAGCTCCTCCGTGGGGGGTAACGAGCAGTACTTC